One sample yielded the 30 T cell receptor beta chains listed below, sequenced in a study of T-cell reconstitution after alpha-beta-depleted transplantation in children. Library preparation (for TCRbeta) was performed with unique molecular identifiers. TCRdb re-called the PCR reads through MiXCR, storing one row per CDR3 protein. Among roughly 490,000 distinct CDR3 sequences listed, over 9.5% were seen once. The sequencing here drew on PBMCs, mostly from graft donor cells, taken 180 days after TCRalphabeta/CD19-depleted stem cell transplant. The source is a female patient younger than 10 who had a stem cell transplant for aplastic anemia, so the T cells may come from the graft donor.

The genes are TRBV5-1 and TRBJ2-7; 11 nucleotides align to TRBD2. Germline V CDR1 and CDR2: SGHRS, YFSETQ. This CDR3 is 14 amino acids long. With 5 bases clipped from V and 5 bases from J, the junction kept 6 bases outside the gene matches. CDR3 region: CASSPSGRRDEQYF. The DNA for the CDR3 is TGCGCCAGCAGTCCTAGCGGGAGGAGGGACGAGCAGTACTTC. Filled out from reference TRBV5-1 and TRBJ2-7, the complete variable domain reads KAGVTQTPRYLIKTRGQQVTLSCSPISGHRSVSWYQQTPGQGLQFLFEYFSETQRNKGNFPGRFSGRQFSNSRSEMNVSTLELGDSALYLCASSPSGRRDEQYFGPGTRLTVT.

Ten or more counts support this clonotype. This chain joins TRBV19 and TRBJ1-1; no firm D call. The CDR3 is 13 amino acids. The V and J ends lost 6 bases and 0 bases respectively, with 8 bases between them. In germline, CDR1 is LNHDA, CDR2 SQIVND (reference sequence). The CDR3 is CASRAGVNTEAFF. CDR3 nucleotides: TGTGCCAGTAGAGCCGGGGTGAACACTGAAGCTTTCTTT.

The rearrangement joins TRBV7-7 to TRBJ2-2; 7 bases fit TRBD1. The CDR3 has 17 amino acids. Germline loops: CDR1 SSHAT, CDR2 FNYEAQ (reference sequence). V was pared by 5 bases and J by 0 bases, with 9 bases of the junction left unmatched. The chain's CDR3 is CASSRLPDRTNTGELFF. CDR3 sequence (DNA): TGTGCCAGCAGCCGTTTACCGGACAGGACGAACACCGGGGAGCTGTTTTTT.

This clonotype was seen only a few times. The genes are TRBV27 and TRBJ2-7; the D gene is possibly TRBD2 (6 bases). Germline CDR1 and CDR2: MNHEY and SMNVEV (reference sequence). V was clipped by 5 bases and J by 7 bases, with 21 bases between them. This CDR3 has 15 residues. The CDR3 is CASSTDSGGRWEQYV. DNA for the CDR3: TGTGCCAGCAGTACGGACTCCGGGGGACGATGGGAGCAGTACGTC.

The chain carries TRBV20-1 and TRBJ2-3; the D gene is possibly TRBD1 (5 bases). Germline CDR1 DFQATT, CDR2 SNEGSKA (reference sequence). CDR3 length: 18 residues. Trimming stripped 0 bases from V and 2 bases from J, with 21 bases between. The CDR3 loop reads CSARDQGRDAGITDTQYF. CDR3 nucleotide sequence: TGCAGTGCTAGAGATCAAGGTCGTGACGCAGGGATCACAGATACGCAGTATTTT.

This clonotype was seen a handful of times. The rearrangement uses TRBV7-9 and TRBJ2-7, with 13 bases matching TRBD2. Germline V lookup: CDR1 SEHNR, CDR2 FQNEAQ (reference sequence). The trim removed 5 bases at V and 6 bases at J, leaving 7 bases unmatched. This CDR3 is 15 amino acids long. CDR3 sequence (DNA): TGTGCCAGCAGCCGGACTAGCGGGAGAGGTGCCGAGCAGTACGTC. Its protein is CASSRTSGRGAEQYV.

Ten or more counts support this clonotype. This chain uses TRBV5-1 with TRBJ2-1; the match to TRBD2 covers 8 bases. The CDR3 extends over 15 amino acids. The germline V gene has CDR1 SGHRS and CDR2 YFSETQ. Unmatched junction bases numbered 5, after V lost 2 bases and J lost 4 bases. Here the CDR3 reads CASSFSGATYNEQFF. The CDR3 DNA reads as TGCGCCAGCAGCTTTAGCGGGGCAACTTACAATGAGCAGTTCTTC.

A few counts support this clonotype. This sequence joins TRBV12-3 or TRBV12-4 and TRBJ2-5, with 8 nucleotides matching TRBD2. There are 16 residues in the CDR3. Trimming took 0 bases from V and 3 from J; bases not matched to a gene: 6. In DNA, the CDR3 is TGTGCCAGCAGTTTAGCGCTAAGTAGCGGGAAAGAGACCCAGTACTTC. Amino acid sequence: CASSLALSSGKETQYF.

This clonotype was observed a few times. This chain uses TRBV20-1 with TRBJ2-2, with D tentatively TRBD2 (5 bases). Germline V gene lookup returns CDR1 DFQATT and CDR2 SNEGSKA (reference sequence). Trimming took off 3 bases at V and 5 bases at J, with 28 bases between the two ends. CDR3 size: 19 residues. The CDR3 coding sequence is TGCAGTGCTAGGATTCCTAGGCGAGCGGCCCGAATGGGGACCGGGGAGCTGTTTTTT. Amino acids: CSARIPRRAARMGTGELFF.

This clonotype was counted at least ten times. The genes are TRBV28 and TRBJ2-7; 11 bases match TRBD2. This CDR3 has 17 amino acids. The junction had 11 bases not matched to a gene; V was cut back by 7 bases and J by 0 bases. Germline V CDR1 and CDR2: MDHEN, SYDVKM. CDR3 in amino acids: CASTPTRLAGRSYEQYF. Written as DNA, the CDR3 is TGTGCCAGCACCCCCACCCGACTAGCGGGACGCTCCTACGAGCAGTACTTC.

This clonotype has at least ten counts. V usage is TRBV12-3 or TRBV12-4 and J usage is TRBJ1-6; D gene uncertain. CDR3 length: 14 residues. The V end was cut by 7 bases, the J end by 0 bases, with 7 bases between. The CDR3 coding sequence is TGTGCCAGCAATTCGGGCTCCTATAATTCACCCCTCCACTTT. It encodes CASNSGSYNSPLHF.

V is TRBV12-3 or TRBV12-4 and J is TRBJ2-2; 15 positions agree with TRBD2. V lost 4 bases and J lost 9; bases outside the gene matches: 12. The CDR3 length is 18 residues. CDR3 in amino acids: CASSSGLAGGIYGRELFF. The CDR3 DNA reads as TGTGCCAGCAGTTCGGGACTAGCGGGAGGAATTTACGGTCGGGAGCTGTTTTTT.

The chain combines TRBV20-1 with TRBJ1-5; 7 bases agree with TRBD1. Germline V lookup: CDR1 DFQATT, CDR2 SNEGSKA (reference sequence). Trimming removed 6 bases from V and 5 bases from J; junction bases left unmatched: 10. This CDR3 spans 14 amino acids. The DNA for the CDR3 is TGCAGTGCGCGACAGGGATCCGCCGATCAGCCCCAGCATTTT. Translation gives CSARQGSADQPQHF.

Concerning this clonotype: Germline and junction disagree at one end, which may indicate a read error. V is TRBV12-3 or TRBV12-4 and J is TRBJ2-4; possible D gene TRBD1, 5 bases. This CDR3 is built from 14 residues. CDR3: CASSFSGNKNSQYF. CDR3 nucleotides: TGTGCTAGCAGTTTTTCAGGGAACAAAAACAGTCAGTACTTC.

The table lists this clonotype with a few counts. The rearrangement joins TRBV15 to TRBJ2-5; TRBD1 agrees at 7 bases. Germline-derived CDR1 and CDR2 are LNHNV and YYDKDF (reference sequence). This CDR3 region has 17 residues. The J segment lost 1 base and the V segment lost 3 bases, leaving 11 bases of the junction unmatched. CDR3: CATSRKRDSISQETQYF. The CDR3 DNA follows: TGTGCCACCAGCAGGAAGAGGGACAGTATCTCCCAAGAGACCCAGTACTTC.

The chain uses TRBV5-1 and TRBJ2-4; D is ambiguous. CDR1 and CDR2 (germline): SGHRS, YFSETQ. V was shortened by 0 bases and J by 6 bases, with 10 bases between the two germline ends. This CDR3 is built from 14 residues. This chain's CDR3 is CASSLVLPGNIQYF. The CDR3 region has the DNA TGCGCCAGCAGCTTGGTATTGCCAGGAAACATTCAGTACTTC.

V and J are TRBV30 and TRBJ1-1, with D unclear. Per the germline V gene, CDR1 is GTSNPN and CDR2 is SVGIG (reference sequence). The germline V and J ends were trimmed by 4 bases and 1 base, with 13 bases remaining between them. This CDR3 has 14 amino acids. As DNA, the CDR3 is TGTGCCTGGAACCCTTTAAAGGGGAACACTGAAGCTTTCTTT. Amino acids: CAWNPLKGNTEAFF.

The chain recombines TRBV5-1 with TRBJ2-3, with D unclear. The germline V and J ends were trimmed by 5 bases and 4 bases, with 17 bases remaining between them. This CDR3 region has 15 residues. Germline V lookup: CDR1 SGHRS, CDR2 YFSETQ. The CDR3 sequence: CASSQPLSTADTQYF. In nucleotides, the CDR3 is TGCGCCAGCAGTCAACCCCTTTCCACGGCAGATACGCAGTATTTT. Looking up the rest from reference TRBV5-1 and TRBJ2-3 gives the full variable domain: KAGVTQTPRYLIKTRGQQVTLSCSPISGHRSVSWYQQTPGQGLQFLFEYFSETQRNKGNFPGRFSGRQFSNSRSEMNVSTLELGDSALYLCASSQPLSTADTQYFGPGTRLTVL.

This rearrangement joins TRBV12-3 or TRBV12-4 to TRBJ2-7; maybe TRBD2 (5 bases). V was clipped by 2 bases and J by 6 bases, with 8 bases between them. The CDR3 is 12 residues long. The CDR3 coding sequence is TGTGCCAGCAGTTTATCGGGGTCCGAGCAGTACTTC. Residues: CASSLSGSEQYF.

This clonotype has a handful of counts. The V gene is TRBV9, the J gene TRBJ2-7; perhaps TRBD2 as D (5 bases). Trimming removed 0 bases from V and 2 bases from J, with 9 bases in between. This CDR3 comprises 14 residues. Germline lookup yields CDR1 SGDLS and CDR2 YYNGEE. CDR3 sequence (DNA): TGTGCCAGCAGCGTAGGAGCGGAGGCCTACGAGCAGTACTTC. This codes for CASSVGAEAYEQYF.

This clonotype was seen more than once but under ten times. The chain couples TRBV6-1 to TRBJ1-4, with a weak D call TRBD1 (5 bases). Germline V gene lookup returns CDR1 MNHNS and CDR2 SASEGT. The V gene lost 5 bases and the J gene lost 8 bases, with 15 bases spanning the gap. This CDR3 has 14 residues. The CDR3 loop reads CASSHSGGLEKLFF. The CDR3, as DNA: TGTGCCAGCAGTCACAGCGGGGGACTAGAAAAACTGTTTTTT.

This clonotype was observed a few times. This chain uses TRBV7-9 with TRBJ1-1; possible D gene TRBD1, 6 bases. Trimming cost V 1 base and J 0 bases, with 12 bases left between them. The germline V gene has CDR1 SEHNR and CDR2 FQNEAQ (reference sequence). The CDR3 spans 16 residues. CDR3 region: CASSLGGRVLNTEAFF. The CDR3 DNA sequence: TGTGCCAGCAGCTTAGGGGGGCGAGTACTGAACACTGAAGCTTTCTTT.

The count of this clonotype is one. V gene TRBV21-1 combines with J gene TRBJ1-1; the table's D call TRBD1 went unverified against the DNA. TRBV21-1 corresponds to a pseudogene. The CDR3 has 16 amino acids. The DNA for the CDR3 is TGTGCCAGCAGCCTAATTACAGGGGTCGCGAACACTGAAGCTTTCTTT. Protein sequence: CASSLITGVANTEAFF.

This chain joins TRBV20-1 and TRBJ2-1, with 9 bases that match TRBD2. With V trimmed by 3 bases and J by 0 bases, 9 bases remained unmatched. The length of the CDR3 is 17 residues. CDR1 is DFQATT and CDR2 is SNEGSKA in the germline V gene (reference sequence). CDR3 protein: CSARGTPAGGSYNEQFF. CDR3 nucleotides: TGCAGTGCTAGGGGGACCCCAGCGGGAGGCTCCTACAATGAGCAGTTCTTC.

The DNA of the CDR3 is TGTGCCAGCAGTTACTCGATATTGAGCTCTGGAAACACCATATATTTT. Its translation is CASSYSILSSGNTIYF. The rearrangement uses TRBV6-5 and TRBJ1-3; no clear D. The length of the CDR3 is 16 residues. The V gene's germline CDR1 is MNHEY and CDR2 SVGAGI. V shed 0 bases and J shed 0 bases, with 9 bases lying between them.

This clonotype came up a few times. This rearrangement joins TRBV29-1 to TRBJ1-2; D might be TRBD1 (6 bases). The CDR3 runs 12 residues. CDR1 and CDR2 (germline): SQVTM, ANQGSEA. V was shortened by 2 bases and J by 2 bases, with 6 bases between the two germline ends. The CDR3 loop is CSVETGNYGYTF. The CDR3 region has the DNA TGCAGCGTTGAAACAGGGAACTATGGCTACACCTTC.

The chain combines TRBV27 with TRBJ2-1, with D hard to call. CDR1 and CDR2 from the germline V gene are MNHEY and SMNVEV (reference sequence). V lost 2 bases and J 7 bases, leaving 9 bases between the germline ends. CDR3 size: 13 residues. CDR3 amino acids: CASSLPPQNEQFF. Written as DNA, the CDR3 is TGTGCCAGCAGTTTACCGCCCCAAAATGAGCAGTTCTTC.

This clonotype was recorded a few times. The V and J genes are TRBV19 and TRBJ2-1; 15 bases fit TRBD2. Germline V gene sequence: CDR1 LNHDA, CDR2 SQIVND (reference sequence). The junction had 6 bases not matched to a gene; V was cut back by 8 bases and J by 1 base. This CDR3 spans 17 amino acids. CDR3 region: CASGLAGGRRSYNEQFF. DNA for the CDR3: TGTGCCAGTGGACTAGCGGGAGGGAGACGGTCCTACAATGAGCAGTTCTTC.

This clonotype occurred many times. CDR3 coding DNA: TGCAGTGCTAGAGATGGGGTAGCGGCTATCAATGAGCAGTTCTTC. Amino acid sequence: CSARDGVAAINEQFF. This sequence joins TRBV20-1 and TRBJ2-1; TRBD2 is a possible D gene (6 bases). There are 15 residues in the CDR3. CDR1 DFQATT and CDR2 SNEGSKA come from the germline V gene (reference sequence). Trimming stripped 0 bases from V and 6 bases from J, with 15 bases between.

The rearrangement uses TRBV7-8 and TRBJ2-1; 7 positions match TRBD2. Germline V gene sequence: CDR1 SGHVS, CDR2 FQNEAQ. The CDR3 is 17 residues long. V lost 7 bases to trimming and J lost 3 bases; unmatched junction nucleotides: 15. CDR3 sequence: CASNFHPGLGYYNEQFF. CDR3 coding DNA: TGTGCCAGCAACTTCCACCCCGGACTAGGGTACTACAATGAGCAGTTCTTC.